The 25 T cell receptor beta chains below all came from one sample that was sequenced in a study of T-cell reconstitution after alpha-beta-depleted transplantation in children. The library targeted TCRbeta and was prepared with unique molecular identifiers. TCRdb reanalysed the PCR reads using MiXCR and keeps one entry per CDR3 protein. The table includes 500,000 to 750,000 distinct CDR3 sequences, 25% to 30% detected once. The sample here was PBMCs, taken before TCRalphabeta/CD19-depleted stem cell transplant. Every receptor here comes from a boy under two years old with Wiskott-Aldrich syndrome, due to receive a stem cell transplant.

This rearrangement joins TRBV7-2 to TRBJ2-1, with TRBD2 identical over 9 bases. From germline, CDR1 is SGHTA and CDR2 FQGNSA. The CDR3 has 13 amino acids. The V gene end was trimmed by 6 bases and the J gene end by 6 bases; junction bases not matched to a gene: 3. The CDR3: CASRQGLANEQFF. The CDR3 DNA reads as TGTGCCAGCAGGCAGGGACTAGCCAATGAGCAGTTCTTC.

The chain recombines TRBV5-1 with TRBJ2-2; D is ambiguous. Germline CDR1 is SGHRS and CDR2 is YFSETQ. This CDR3 contains 15 residues. V lost 0 bases and J lost 2, with 8 bases in between. CDR3 loop: CASSLDPSNTGELFF. CDR3 in DNA: TGCGCCAGCAGCTTGGATCCCAGTAACACCGGGGAGCTGTTTTTT.

A remark on this clonotype: The junction departs from the called germline gene at one end, perhaps through a read error. The chain uses TRBV9 and TRBJ2-1; 8 positions match TRBD2. There are 17 residues in the CDR3. Germline V CDR1 and CDR2: SGDLS, YYNGEE. CDR3 nucleotides: TGTGCCACCAGCCCTTCGGGGGGGCTTAGCGGGTACAATGAGCAGTTCTTC. This gives the protein CATSPSGGLSGYNEQFF.

This clonotype showed up just a few times. The chain is built from TRBV28 and TRBJ1-2; unclear D gene. The length of the CDR3 is 12 residues. V was shortened by 8 bases and J by 4 bases, with 11 bases between the two germline ends. Per the germline V gene, CDR1 is MDHEN and CDR2 is SYDVKM. CDR3 protein: CASRDTIYGYTF. The CDR3 nucleotides are TGTGCCAGCCGTGACACAATCTATGGCTACACCTTC.

There are a few counts of this clonotype. The V call is TRBV4-1, the J call TRBJ2-5; 12 bases agree with TRBD2. Germline V gene sequence: CDR1 MGHRA, CDR2 YSYEKL. Trimming at V came to 1 base and at J to 1 base, leaving 4 bases not matched to a gene. The CDR3 contains 17 residues. The CDR3 reads CASSQGLAGVSQETQYF. CDR3 DNA sequence: TGCGCCAGCAGCCAAGGACTAGCGGGAGTTAGCCAAGAGACCCAGTACTTC.

This clonotype was detected a few times. At one end, the junction sequence differs from germline, possibly due to a read error. The chain has TRBV5-1 and TRBJ2-1; TRBD2 matches at 9 bases. CDR1 SGHRS and CDR2 YFSETQ come from the germline V gene. This CDR3 comprises 15 residues. The CDR3 region is CASSLAGDTYNEQFF. In DNA, the CDR3 is TGTGCCAGCAGCTTAGCGGGGGACACCTACAATGAGCAGTTCTTC. The full variable domain, with the rest looked up from reference TRBV5-1 and TRBJ2-1, is KAGVTQTPRYLIKTRGQQVTLSCSPISGHRSVSWYQQTPGQGLQFLFEYFSETQRNKGNFPGRFSGRQFSNSRSEMNVSTLELGDSALYLCASSLAGDTYNEQFFGPGTRLTVL.

This clonotype has only a few counts. This chain connects TRBV5-1 to TRBJ2-7; D gene unclear. This CDR3 is built from 15 residues. Germline CDR1 SGHRS, CDR2 YFSETQ. Trimming cost V 5 bases and J 2 bases, with 17 bases left between them. The CDR3 protein is CASRYTDDSAYEQYF. In DNA, the CDR3 is TGCGCCAGCAGGTATACGGACGACTCCGCCTACGAGCAGTACTTC.

The chain employs TRBV10-3 and TRBJ2-5; D call uncertain. Germline CDR1 ENHRY, CDR2 SYGVKD. The V gene lost 3 bases and the J gene lost 7 bases, with 9 bases spanning the gap. There are 12 residues in the CDR3. The DNA of the CDR3 is TGTGCCATCAGTGACCCTAAGGGGACCCAGTACTTC. This translates into CAISDPKGTQYF.

This clonotype was counted only a few times. The chain recombines TRBV5-1 with TRBJ1-5, with a tentative D call TRBD1 (6 bases). CDR1 and CDR2 from the germline V gene are SGHRS and YFSETQ. The CDR3 has 13 residues. The V end lost 4 bases, the J end lost 7 bases, and 12 bases lay between the germline ends. The CDR3 spells CASSINRDQPQHF. CDR3 DNA: TGCGCCAGCAGCATAAACAGGGACCAGCCCCAGCATTTT.

This chain connects TRBV5-1 to TRBJ2-3; 10 nucleotides match TRBD2. V trimming: 5 bases; J trimming: 5 bases; junction bases outside the gene matches: 14. The CDR3 is 17 residues long. Germline CDR1 reads SGHRS; CDR2 reads YFSETQ. The CDR3 DNA is TGCGCCAGCAGGCGCAGGGTAGCGGGAGGTCCTGGAGATACGCAGTATTTT. It encodes CASRRRVAGGPGDTQYF.

In nucleotides, the CDR3 is TGTGCCAGCAGCCAAGATCGGGACAGGTATCAGCCCCAGCATTTT. This sequence encodes CASSQDRDRYQPQHF. The chain combines TRBV3-1 with TRBJ1-5; TRBD1 matches at 8 bases. The CDR3 sequence is 15 residues long. V shed 0 bases, J shed 5 bases, and the junction held 3 bases outside the gene matches. The germline gives CDR1 LGHDT, CDR2 YNNKEL (reference sequence).

The genes are TRBV10-3 and TRBJ2-5; D unclear. This CDR3 has 14 residues. Trimming took 10 bases from V and 5 from J, leaving 20 bases between them. From germline, CDR1 is ENHRY and CDR2 SYGVKD. The CDR3 DNA reads as TGTGCCACCACCGGCTTTTCGGGCGACGAGACCCAGTACTTC. The encoded protein is CATTGFSGDETQYF.

This clonotype was detected a few times. This chain uses TRBV10-3 with TRBJ2-3, with D perhaps TRBD1 (6 bases). The V end was cut by 3 bases, the J end by 0 bases, with 19 bases between. The length of the CDR3 is 18 residues. CDR1 and CDR2 (germline): ENHRY, SYGVKD. CDR3 DNA sequence: TGTGCCATCAGTGACAAGGCCCCACAGGGATCGAGCACAGATACGCAGTATTTT. Translation gives CAISDKAPQGSSTDTQYF.

There are a few counts of this clonotype. The chain couples TRBV7-3 to TRBJ1-6, with 8 bases matching TRBD1. V dropped 3 bases and J dropped 7; count of bases not matched to a gene: 5. The CDR3 runs to 15 residues. From germline, CDR1 is SGHTA and CDR2 FQGTGA. The CDR3 loop is CASSLRTGNNSPLHF. CDR3 in DNA: TGTGCCAGCAGCTTGCGGACAGGGAACAATTCACCCCTCCACTTT.

This clonotype was detected a few times. The chain is built from TRBV5-1 and TRBJ2-7; TRBD2 matches 7 bases. The CDR3 has 14 residues. The V segment lost 1 base and the J segment 1 base; nucleotides outside the gene matches: 2. CDR1 is SGHRS, CDR2 YFSETQ, per germline. The CDR3 loop is CASSLSGKSYEQYF. The CDR3 region has the DNA TGCGCCAGCAGCTTGAGCGGGAAGTCCTACGAGCAGTACTTC.

In its sample, this clonotype was seen a few times. The rearrangement links TRBV11-2 to TRBJ2-7; 8 nucleotides align to TRBD1. V gave up 4 bases and J gave up 5 bases; unmatched junction bases: 7. CDR3 size: 14 residues. Germline CDR1 is SGHAT and CDR2 is FQNNGV. DNA for the CDR3: TGTGCCAGCAGCTCACAGCGGACAGGGAACGAGCAGTACTTC. Amino acid sequence: CASSSQRTGNEQYF.

The chain carries TRBV29-1 and TRBJ2-4, with 10 bases aligning to TRBD1. CDR1 and CDR2 from the germline V gene are SQVTM and ANQGSEA. This CDR3 is built from 15 residues. Trimming removed 5 bases from V and 3 bases from J; junction bases left unmatched: 7. CDR3 sequence reads: CSVCWDRGFKNIQYF. The CDR3 coding sequence is TGCAGCGTTTGTTGGGACAGGGGATTCAAAAACATTCAGTACTTC.

This clonotype turned up a few times. V and J are TRBV5-1 and TRBJ2-3; tentatively, D is TRBD1 (6 bases). Germline V gene sequence: CDR1 SGHRS, CDR2 YFSETQ. V was pared by 6 bases and J by 4 bases, with 15 bases between. CDR3 length equals 14 residues. The CDR3 region is CASKIPGEPDTQYF. The CDR3 coding sequence is TGCGCCAGCAAAATTCCAGGGGAACCAGATACGCAGTATTTT.

The chain recombines TRBV7-2 with TRBJ2-1; 10 nucleotides align to TRBD2. This CDR3 is built from 13 residues. Germline trimming cut 7 bases from V and 10 bases from J; bases unmatched to any gene: 7. Germline CDR1 reads SGHTA; CDR2 reads FQGNSA. The CDR3 loop reads CASTPWTSGEQFF. DNA for the CDR3: TGTGCCAGCACCCCGTGGACTAGCGGAGAGCAGTTCTTC.

V is TRBV19 and J is TRBJ2-1; 7 nucleotides align to TRBD1. The CDR3 length is 12 residues. The germline gives CDR1 LNHDA, CDR2 SQIVND (reference sequence). Trimming cost V 5 bases and J 8 bases; bases outside gene matches: 3. CDR3 nucleotide sequence: TGTGCCAGTAGTCTCGACAGGGATGAGCAGTTCTTC. This translates into CASSLDRDEQFF.

This clonotype came up a few times. This sequence joins TRBV29-1 and TRBJ2-3; D uncertain. Trimming took 4 bases from V and 2 from J, leaving 13 bases between them. Germline CDR1 is SQVTM and CDR2 is ANQGSEA. This CDR3 has 14 amino acids. For the CDR3, the DNA is TGCAGCGTTGGTGGCCGAGCTAACACAGATACGCAGTATTTT. It is translated as CSVGGRANTDTQYF.

V and J are TRBV6-5 and TRBJ2-3; 8 nucleotides line up with TRBD1. Losses at the gene ends were 2 bases for V and 1 base for J; bases not matched to a gene: 2. Germline assignment: CDR1 MNHEY and CDR2 SVGAGI. The CDR3 runs 15 residues. The CDR3 protein is CASSYPGQGTDTQYF. The CDR3 DNA follows: TGTGCCAGCAGTTACCCGGGACAGGGCACAGATACGCAGTATTTT.

The V call is TRBV28, the J call TRBJ2-7; 7 nucleotides line up with TRBD1. V was clipped by 7 bases and J by 1 base; unmatched bases: 4. The CDR3 sequence is 13 residues long. Germline V gives CDR1 MDHEN, CDR2 SYDVKM. DNA of the CDR3: TGTGCCAGCATGCTGGACAGGTCCTACGAGCAGTACTTC. Encoded protein: CASMLDRSYEQYF.

This clonotype was seen a handful of times. This chain uses TRBV2 with TRBJ2-5; 9 positions match TRBD1. This CDR3 comprises 14 residues. V trimming: 6 bases; J trimming: 7 bases; junction bases outside the gene matches: 9. CDR1 SNHLY and CDR2 FYNNEI come from the germline V gene. Here the CDR3 reads CASRGDREYTTQYF. The DNA of the CDR3 is TGTGCCAGCAGGGGGGACAGGGAGTATACGACCCAGTACTTC.

This clonotype was observed once. This sequence joins TRBV20-1 and TRBJ2-1; 13 positions match TRBD2. V lost 4 bases and J lost 8; bases outside the gene matches: 8. The length of the CDR3 is 15 residues. Germline-derived CDR1 and CDR2 are DFQATT and SNEGSKA (reference sequence). CDR3 DNA: TGCAGTGCTAACTCCGGACTAGCGGGAGTCGATGAGCAGTTCTTC. Amino acid sequence: CSANSGLAGVDEQFF.